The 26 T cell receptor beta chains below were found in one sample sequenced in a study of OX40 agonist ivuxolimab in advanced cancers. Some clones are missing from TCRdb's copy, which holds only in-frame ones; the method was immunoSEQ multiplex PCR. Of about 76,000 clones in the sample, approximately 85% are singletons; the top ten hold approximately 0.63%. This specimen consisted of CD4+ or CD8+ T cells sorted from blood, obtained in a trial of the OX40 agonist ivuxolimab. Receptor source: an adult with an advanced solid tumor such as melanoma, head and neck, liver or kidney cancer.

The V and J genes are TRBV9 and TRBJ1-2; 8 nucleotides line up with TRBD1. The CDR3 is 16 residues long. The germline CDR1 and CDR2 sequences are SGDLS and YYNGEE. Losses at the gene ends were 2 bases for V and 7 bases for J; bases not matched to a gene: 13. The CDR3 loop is CASSVLTGQGDGGYTF. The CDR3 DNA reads TGTGCCAGCAGCGTTTTAACCGGACAGGGTGACGGTGGCTACACCTTC.

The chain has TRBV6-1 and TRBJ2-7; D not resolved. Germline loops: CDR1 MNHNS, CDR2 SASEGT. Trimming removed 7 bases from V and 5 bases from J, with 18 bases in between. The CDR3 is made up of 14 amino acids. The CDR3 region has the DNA TGTGCCAGCACTCCAAGAGGATCCAAGGACGAGCAGTACTTC. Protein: CASTPRGSKDEQYF.

CDR3 in amino acids: CASSQGHYGQETQYF. The DNA for the CDR3 is TGCGCCAGCAGCCAAGGGCACTACGGCCAAGAGACCCAGTACTTC. V and J are TRBV4-1 and TRBJ2-5; no definite D call. CDR3 length equals 15 residues. Germline V gene sequence: CDR1 MGHRA, CDR2 YSYEKL. The ends were cut back, 1 base at V and 1 base at J, with 10 bases in the middle.

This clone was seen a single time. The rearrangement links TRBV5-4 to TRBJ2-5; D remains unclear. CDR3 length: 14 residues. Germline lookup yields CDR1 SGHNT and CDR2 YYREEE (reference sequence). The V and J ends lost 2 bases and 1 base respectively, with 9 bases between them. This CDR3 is CASSFSIAQETQYF. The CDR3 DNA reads TGTGCCAGCAGCTTTAGTATAGCCCAAGAGACCCAGTACTTC.

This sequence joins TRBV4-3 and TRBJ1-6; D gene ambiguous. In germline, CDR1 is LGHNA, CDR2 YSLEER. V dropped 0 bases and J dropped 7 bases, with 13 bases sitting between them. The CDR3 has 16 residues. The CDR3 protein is CASSQDLGFLNSPLHF. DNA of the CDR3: TGCGCCAGCAGCCAAGATTTGGGGTTTCTAAATTCACCCCTCCACTTT.

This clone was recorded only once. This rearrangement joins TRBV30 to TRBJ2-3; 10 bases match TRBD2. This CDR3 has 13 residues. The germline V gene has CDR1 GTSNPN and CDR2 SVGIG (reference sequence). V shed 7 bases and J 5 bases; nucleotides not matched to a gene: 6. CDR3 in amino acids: CALTSGLGDTQYF. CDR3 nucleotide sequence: TGTGCCTTGACTAGCGGGTTGGGAGATACGCAGTATTTT.

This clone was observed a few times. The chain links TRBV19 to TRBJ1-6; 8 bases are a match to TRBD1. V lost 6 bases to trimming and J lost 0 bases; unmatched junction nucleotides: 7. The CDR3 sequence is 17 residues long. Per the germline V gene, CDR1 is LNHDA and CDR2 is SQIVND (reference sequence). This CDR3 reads CASSLDRASSYNSPLHF. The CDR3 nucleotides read TGTGCCAGTAGCCTGGACAGGGCGAGCTCCTATAATTCACCCCTCCACTTT.

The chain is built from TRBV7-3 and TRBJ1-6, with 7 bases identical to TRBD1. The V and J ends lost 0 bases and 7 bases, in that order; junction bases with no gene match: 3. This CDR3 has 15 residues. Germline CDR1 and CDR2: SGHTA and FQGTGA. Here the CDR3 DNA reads TGTGCCAGCAGCTTAACGACAGGGCTGAATTCACCCCTCCACTTT. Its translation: CASSLTTGLNSPLHF.

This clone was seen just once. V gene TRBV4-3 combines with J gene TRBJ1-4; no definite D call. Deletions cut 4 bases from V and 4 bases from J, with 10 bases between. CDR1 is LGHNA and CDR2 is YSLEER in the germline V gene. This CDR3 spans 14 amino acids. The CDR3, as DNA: TGCGCCAGCAGCCCTACCGGGGTTAATGAAAAACTGTTTTTT. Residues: CASSPTGVNEKLFF.

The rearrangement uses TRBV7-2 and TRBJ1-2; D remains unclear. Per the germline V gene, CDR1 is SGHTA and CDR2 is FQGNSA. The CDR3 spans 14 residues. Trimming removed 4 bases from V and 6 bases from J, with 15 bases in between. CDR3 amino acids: CASSWPGLRDGYTF. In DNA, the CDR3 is TGTGCCAGCAGCTGGCCCGGTTTAAGGGATGGCTACACCTTC.

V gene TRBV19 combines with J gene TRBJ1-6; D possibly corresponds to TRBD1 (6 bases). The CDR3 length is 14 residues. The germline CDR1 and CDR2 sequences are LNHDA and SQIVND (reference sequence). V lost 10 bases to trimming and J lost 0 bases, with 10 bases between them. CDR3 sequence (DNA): TGTGCCACCCAAGGGGGCTCCTATAATTCACCCCTCCACTTT. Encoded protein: CATQGGSYNSPLHF.

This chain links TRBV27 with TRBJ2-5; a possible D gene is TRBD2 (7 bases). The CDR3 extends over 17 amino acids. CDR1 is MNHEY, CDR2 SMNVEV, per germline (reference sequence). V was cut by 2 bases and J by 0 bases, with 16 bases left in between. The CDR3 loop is CASSLGGASNYQETQYF. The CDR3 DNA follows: TGTGCCAGCAGTTTAGGGGGGGCTAGCAACTACCAAGAGACCCAGTACTTC.

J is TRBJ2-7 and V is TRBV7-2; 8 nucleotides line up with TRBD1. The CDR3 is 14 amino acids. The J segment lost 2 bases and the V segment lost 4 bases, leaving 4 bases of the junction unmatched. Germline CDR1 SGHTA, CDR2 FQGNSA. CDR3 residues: CASSSWGQAYEQYF. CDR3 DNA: TGTGCCAGCAGCTCCTGGGGACAGGCCTACGAGCAGTACTTC.

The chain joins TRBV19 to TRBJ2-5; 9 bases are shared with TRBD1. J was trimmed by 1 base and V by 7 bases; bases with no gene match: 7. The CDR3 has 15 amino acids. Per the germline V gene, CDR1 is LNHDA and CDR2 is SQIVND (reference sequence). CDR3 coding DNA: TGTGCCAGTAAACTACAGGGGGCACCCCAAGAGACCCAGTACTTC. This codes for CASKLQGAPQETQYF.

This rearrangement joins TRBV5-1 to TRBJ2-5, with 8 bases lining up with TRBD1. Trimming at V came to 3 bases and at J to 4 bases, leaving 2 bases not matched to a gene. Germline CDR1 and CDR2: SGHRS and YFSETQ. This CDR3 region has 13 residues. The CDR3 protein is CASSSGTGETQYF. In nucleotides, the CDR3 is TGCGCCAGCAGCTCCGGGACAGGAGAGACCCAGTACTTC.

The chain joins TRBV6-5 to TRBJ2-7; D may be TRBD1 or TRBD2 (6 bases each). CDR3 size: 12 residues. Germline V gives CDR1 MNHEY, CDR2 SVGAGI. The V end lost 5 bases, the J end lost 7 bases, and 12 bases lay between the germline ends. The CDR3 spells CASSVRGREQYF. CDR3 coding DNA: TGTGCCAGCAGTGTTCGGGGGCGAGAGCAGTACTTC.

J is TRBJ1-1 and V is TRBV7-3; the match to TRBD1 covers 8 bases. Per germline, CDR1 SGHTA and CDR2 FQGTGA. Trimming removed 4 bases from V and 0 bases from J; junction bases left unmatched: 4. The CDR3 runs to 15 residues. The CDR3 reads CASSSQGALNTEAFF. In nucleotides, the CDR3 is TGTGCCAGCAGCTCCCAGGGGGCGCTGAACACTGAAGCTTTCTTT.

Written as DNA, the CDR3 is TGTGCCAGCAACGATCTAACTGAAGCTTTCTTT. Residues: CASNDLTEAFF. The genes are TRBV6-5 and TRBJ1-1; D call uncertain. This CDR3 has 11 residues. Deletions cut 7 bases from V and 5 bases from J, with 8 bases between. Germline V CDR1 and CDR2: MNHEY, SVGAGI.

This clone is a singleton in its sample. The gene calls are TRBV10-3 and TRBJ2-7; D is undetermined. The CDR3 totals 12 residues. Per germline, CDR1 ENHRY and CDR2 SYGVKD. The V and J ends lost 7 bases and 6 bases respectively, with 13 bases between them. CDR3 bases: TGTGCCATCAACGGCCCCGGCGGCGAGCAGTACTTC. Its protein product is CAINGPGGEQYF.

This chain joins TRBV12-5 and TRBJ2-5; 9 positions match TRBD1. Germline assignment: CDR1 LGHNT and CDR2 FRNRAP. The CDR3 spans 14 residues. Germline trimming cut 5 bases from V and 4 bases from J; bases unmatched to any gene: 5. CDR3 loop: CASGPGQGGETQYF. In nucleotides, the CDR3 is TGTGCTAGTGGTCCGGGACAGGGCGGAGAGACCCAGTACTTC.

For the CDR3, the DNA is TGCGCCAGCAGCCAAGATCGGTGGACACTGAGCTCCTACAATGAGCAGTTCTTC. The encoded protein is CASSQDRWTLSSYNEQFF. The V and J genes are TRBV4-1 and TRBJ2-1; tentatively, D is TRBD1 (5 bases). The CDR3 contains 18 residues. The germline V and J ends were trimmed by 0 bases and 0 bases, with 15 bases remaining between them. CDR1 is MGHRA and CDR2 is YSYEKL in the germline V gene.

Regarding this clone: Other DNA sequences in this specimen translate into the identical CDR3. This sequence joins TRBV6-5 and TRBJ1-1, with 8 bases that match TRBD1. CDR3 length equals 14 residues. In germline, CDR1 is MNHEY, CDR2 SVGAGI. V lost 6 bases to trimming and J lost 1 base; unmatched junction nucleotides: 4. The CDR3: CASRPGQGNTEAFF. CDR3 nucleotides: TGTGCCAGCAGGCCCGGACAGGGGAACACTGAAGCTTTCTTT.

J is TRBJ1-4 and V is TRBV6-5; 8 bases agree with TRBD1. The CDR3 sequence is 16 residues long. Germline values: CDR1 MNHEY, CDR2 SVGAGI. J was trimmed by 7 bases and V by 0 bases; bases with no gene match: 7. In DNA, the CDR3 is TGTGCCAGCAGTTACTCCTTCCAGGGGGCTAGTGAAAAACTGTTTTTT. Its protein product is CASSYSFQGASEKLFF.

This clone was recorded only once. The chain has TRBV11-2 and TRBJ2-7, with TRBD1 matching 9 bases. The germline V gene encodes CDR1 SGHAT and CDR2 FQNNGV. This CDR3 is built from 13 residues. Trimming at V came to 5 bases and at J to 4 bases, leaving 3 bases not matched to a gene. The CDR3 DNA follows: TGTGCCAGCAGCCCGGACAGGGGTTACGAGCAGTACTTC. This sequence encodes CASSPDRGYEQYF. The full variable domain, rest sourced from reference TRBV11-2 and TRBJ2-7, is EAGVAQSPRYKIIEKRQSVAFWCNPISGHATLYWYQQILGQGPKLLIQFQNNGVVDDSQLPKDRFSAERLKGVDSTLKIQPAKLEDSAVYLCASSPDRGYEQYFGPGTRLTVT.

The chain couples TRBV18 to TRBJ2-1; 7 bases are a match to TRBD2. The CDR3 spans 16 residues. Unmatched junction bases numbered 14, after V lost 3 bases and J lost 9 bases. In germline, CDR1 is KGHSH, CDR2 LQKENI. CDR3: CASSPAVLAALGEQFF. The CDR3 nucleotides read TGTGCCAGCTCACCGGCGGTCCTAGCGGCTTTGGGTGAGCAGTTCTTC.

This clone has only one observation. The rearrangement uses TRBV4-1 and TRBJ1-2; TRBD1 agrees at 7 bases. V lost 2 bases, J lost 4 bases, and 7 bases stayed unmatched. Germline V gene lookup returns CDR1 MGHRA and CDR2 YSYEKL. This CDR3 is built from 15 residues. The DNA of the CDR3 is TGCGCCAGCAGCCAATCGTGGACAGGAATCTATGGCTACACCTTC. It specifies CASSQSWTGIYGYTF.